This T cell receptor (beta chain) was captured by sequencing in a study of tissue T cells after allogeneic stem cell transplantation. Trimming removed 4 bases at V and 0 bases at J, with 6 bases between. CDR1 and CDR2 (germline): LGHDT, YNNKQL (reference sequence). The CDR3 runs to 14 residues. Using immunoSEQ multiplex PCR, the repertoire was profiled, and TCRdb retains in-frame clones only, with some absent. The table shows about 1,800 clones, with around 50% occurring only once. Concerning this clone itself: Its antigen is not identified. The germline and genes are mouse ones. With the read ending 1 residue before the CDR3 end, the germline J gene is used to fill in that end.

The time point denotes: mouse harvest day 14 after allogeneic transplant. Tail vein injection delivered 10^7 T-cell-depleted bone marrow cells and 10^6 splenic CD5+ T cells. Study conclusions and caveats: The study did not identify alloreactive or antigen-specific tissue TCRs, and some clones might be persisting host cells. Shared clones across patients were few; motif clustering revealed tissue-specific shared signatures.

The sequence came from a female BALB/c mouse given C57BL/6 T cells with graft-versus-host disease after an allogeneic hematopoietic cell transplant. The sequenced sample consisted of gut tissue. The rearrangement uses TRBV4 and TRBJ1-4; possible D gene TRBD1, 5 bases. The part of the CDR3 DNA that was read is TGTGCCAGCAGCTTCAGGGTTTCCAACGAAAGATTATTT. Protein product: CASSFRVSNERLF. The whole CDR3 region reads CASSFRVSNERLFF.